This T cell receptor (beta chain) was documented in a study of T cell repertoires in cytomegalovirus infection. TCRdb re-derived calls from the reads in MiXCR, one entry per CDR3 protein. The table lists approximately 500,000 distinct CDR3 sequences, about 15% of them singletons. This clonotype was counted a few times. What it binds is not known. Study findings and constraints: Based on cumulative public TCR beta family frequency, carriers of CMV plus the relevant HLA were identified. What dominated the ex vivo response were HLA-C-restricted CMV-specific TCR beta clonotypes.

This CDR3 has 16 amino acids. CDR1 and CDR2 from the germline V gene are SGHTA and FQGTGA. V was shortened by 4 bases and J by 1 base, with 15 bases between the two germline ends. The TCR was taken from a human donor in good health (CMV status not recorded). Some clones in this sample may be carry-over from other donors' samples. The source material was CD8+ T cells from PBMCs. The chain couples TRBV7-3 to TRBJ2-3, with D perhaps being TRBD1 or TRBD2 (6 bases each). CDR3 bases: TGTGCCAGCAGCTCAAGCCGGGGGCTCGGCACAGATACGCAGTATTTT. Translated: CASSSSRGLGTDTQYF.